These 29 T cell receptor beta chains were sequenced from one sample in a study of blood T cell repertoires in COVID-19. Data came from immunoSEQ multiplex PCR; TCRdb stores just in-frame clones and leaves some out. This table holds about 130,000 clones, about 87% found once. The sample taken for sequencing was peripheral blood. The receptors were sampled from a man in his fifties or sixties with acute or convalescent COVID-19.

V usage is TRBV5-1 and J usage is TRBJ1-1, with 7 bases aligning to TRBD1. Germline V gene lookup returns CDR1 SGHRS and CDR2 YFSETQ. The CDR3 totals 15 residues. The J segment lost 1 base and the V segment lost 6 bases, leaving 9 bases of the junction unmatched. This CDR3 is CASKRQGWENTEAFF. CDR3 in DNA: TGCGCCAGCAAAAGACAGGGATGGGAGAACACTGAAGCTTTCTTT.

The chain links TRBV28 to TRBJ1-6; D remains ambiguous. Trimming took off 0 bases at V and 8 bases at J, with 11 bases between the two ends. The germline gives CDR1 MDHEN, CDR2 SYDVKM. This CDR3 comprises 15 residues. The CDR3 sequence: CASSLWPATDSPLHF. For the CDR3, the DNA is TGTGCCAGCAGTTTATGGCCCGCCACAGATTCACCCCTCCACTTT.

The rearrangement joins TRBV18 to TRBJ1-1; perhaps TRBD1 as D (5 bases). The CDR3 is 15 amino acids. Germline loops: CDR1 KGHSH, CDR2 LQKENI. The V and J ends lost 1 base and 8 bases respectively, with 17 bases between them. The CDR3: CASSPLGMGQGEAFF. CDR3 nucleotide sequence: TGTGCCAGCTCACCACTGGGAATGGGGCAGGGAGAAGCTTTCTTT.

This chain connects TRBV9 to TRBJ2-7, with 7 bases aligning to TRBD2. V lost 5 bases to trimming and J lost 3 bases; unmatched junction nucleotides: 8. Per the germline V gene, CDR1 is SGDLS and CDR2 is YYNGEE. The CDR3 is made up of 14 amino acids. CDR3 DNA sequence: TGTGCCAGCAGTCCGGGACTACTCGGCTACGAGCAGTACTTC. Residues: CASSPGLLGYEQYF.

This chain joins TRBV5-1 and TRBJ2-2, with 7 positions matching TRBD2. The length of the CDR3 is 15 residues. Germline V lookup: CDR1 SGHRS, CDR2 YFSETQ. Losses at the gene ends were 4 bases for V and 4 bases for J; bases not matched to a gene: 7. The CDR3 sequence: CASSILTSSTGELFF. The CDR3 DNA sequence: TGCGCCAGCAGCATCCTGACTAGCAGCACCGGGGAGCTGTTTTTT.

This rearrangement joins TRBV24-1 to TRBJ2-7; 9 bases agree with TRBD2. CDR1 and CDR2 (germline): KGHDR, SFDVKD. The V gene end was trimmed by 2 bases and the J gene end by 3 bases; junction bases not matched to a gene: 4. The CDR3 spans 15 residues. The CDR3 DNA follows: TGTGCCACCAGTGATTCGATAGCGGGAGACTACGAGCAGTACTTC. It codes for CATSDSIAGDYEQYF.

This clone appeared once. The chain uses TRBV19 and TRBJ1-2; TRBD1 matches 7 bases. CDR1 and CDR2 from the germline V gene are LNHDA and SQIVND (reference sequence). CDR3 size: 16 residues. Unmatched junction bases numbered 11, after V lost 5 bases and J lost 2 bases. This chain's CDR3 is CASSFRTWDRNYGYTF. DNA of the CDR3: TGTGCCAGTAGTTTCCGGACCTGGGACAGAAACTATGGCTACACCTTC.

This rearrangement joins TRBV7-9 to TRBJ2-1; 7 bases are a match to TRBD1. The CDR3 is made up of 15 amino acids. Per the germline V gene, CDR1 is SEHNR and CDR2 is FQNEAQ (reference sequence). Trimming removed 3 bases from V and 4 bases from J; junction bases left unmatched: 6. Here the CDR3 DNA reads TGTGCCAGCAGCTTCCCCGGGACAGTATACAATGAGCAGTTCTTC. Its protein is CASSFPGTVYNEQFF. The complete variable domain, with remaining parts taken from reference TRBV7-9 and TRBJ2-1, reads DTGVSQNPRHKITKRGQNVTFRCDPISEHNRLYWYRQTLGQGPEFLTYFQNEAQLEKSRLLSDRFSAERPKGSFSTLEIQRTEQGDSAMYLCASSFPGTVYNEQFFGPGTRLTVL.

The rearrangement uses TRBV5-1 and TRBJ2-6; a weak D match, TRBD1 (6 bases). Trimming stripped 5 bases from V and 0 bases from J, with 12 bases between. From germline, CDR1 is SGHRS and CDR2 YFSETQ. This CDR3 is built from 16 residues. CDR3 DNA sequence: TGCGCCAGCAGGGGCAGGGGAGACTCTGGGGCCAACGTCCTGACTTTC. Translation gives CASRGRGDSGANVLTF.

The chain joins TRBV5-1 to TRBJ2-7; possible D gene TRBD2, 6 bases. This CDR3 spans 14 amino acids. Trimming shortened V by 1 base and J by 6 bases, and 14 bases separated the two germline ends. Germline V CDR1 and CDR2: SGHRS, YFSETQ. The DNA of the CDR3 is TGCGCCAGCAGCTTGTTGGGGGGATCTGCCGAGCAGTACTTC. It specifies CASSLLGGSAEQYF.

The chain recombines TRBV28 with TRBJ1-1, with D maybe TRBD1 (5 bases). Germline V gene lookup returns CDR1 MDHEN and CDR2 SYDVKM. Trimming removed 8 bases at V and 3 bases at J, with 10 bases between. The CDR3 is 12 amino acids. The CDR3 DNA sequence: TGTGCCAGCCGGGGGGGGTACACTGAAGCTTTCTTT. This translates into CASRGGYTEAFF.

The chain has TRBV19 and TRBJ2-2; TRBD2 might be the D (5 bases). Germline V gene data show CDR1 as LNHDA and CDR2 as SQIVND (reference sequence). V lost 6 bases and J lost 2, with 13 bases in between. The CDR3 sequence is 15 residues long. DNA of the CDR3: TGTGCCAGTAGAGTTCGGGGAACCAACACCGGGGAGCTGTTTTTT. It encodes CASRVRGTNTGELFF. The whole variable domain, filled in from reference TRBV19 and TRBJ2-2, reads DGGITQSPKYLFRKEGQNVTLSCEQNLNHDAMYWYRQDPGQGLRLIYYSQIVNDFQKGDIAEGYSVSREKKESFPLTVTSAQKNPTAFYLCASRVRGTNTGELFFGEGSRLTVL.

J is TRBJ2-2 and V is TRBV12-5; possible D gene TRBD2, 6 bases. The V gene's germline CDR1 is LGHNT and CDR2 FRNRAP. The CDR3 sequence is 15 residues long. Trimming removed 6 bases from V and 1 base from J, with 12 bases in between. CDR3 in amino acids: CASGWGAGNTGELFF. CDR3 DNA sequence: TGTGCTAGTGGCTGGGGAGCGGGGAACACCGGGGAGCTGTTTTTT.

This chain uses TRBV2 with TRBJ2-2, with D perhaps matching TRBD1 (6 bases). V was pared by 7 bases and J by 6 bases, with 9 bases between. Germline-derived CDR1 and CDR2 are SNHLY and FYNNEI. CDR3 length equals 12 residues. CDR3 amino acids: CASNTGPGELFF. CDR3 nucleotide sequence: TGTGCCAGCAATACAGGGCCCGGGGAGCTGTTTTTT. The full variable domain, completed using reference TRBV2 and TRBJ2-2, is EPEVTQTPSHQVTQMGQEVILRCVPISNHLYFYWYRQILGQKVEFLVSFYNNEISEKSEIFDDQFSVERPDGSNFTLKIRSTKLEDSAMYFCASNTGPGELFFGEGSRLTVL.

CDR3 residues: CASSQRDRAAQPQHF. CDR3 DNA: TGTGCCAGCTCACAACGGGACAGGGCAGCCCAGCCCCAGCATTTT. The chain links TRBV18 to TRBJ1-5, with 9 bases lining up with TRBD1. Germline CDR1 KGHSH, CDR2 LQKENI. This CDR3 has 15 amino acids. The trim removed 4 bases at V and 7 bases at J, leaving 8 bases unmatched.

This clone was counted a single time. The chain links TRBV3-1 (or the pseudogene TRBV3-2) to TRBJ1-1; D may be TRBD1 (5 bases). CDR1 and CDR2 (germline): LGHDT, YNNKEL (reference sequence). Trimming shortened V by 4 bases and J by 1 base, and 16 bases separated the two germline ends. This CDR3 has 16 residues. The chain's CDR3 is CASSPTGGGANTEAFF. The CDR3 DNA sequence: TGTGCCAGCAGCCCCACCGGGGGAGGGGCGAACACTGAAGCTTTCTTT.

This rearrangement joins TRBV11-1 to TRBJ2-2, with D perhaps matching TRBD2 (5 bases). The CDR3 has 16 residues. The germline V and J ends were trimmed by 3 bases and 2 bases, with 13 bases remaining between them. CDR1 is SGHAT and CDR2 is FQDESV in the germline V gene (reference sequence). The CDR3 sequence is CASSLNTGSNTGELFF. The CDR3 bases are TGTGCCAGCAGCTTGAATACGGGGTCTAACACCGGGGAGCTGTTTTTT.

The chain is built from TRBV3-1 (or the pseudogene TRBV3-2) and TRBJ1-1, with D unclear. V was shortened by 1 base and J by 6 bases, with 3 bases between the two germline ends. This CDR3 has 11 amino acids. Looked up from germline, CDR1 is LGHDT and CDR2 is YNNKEL (reference sequence). CDR3 in DNA: TGTGCCAGCAGCCAAGGGCCTGAAGCTTTCTTT. Encoded protein: CASSQGPEAFF.

The gene calls are TRBV2 and TRBJ1-4, with 9 bases that match TRBD1. V lost 5 bases to trimming and J lost 4 bases; unmatched junction nucleotides: 2. CDR1 and CDR2 (germline): SNHLY, FYNNEI. This CDR3 comprises 14 residues. CDR3 DNA sequence: TGTGCCAGCAGTCCGGACAGGGGTAATGAAAAACTGTTTTTT. Its translation: CASSPDRGNEKLFF.

The chain joins TRBV29-1 to TRBJ2-5; unclear D gene. Between the trimmed V and J ends, which lost 7 bases and 1 base, there was a span of 10 bases. Germline V gene data show CDR1 as SQVTM and CDR2 as ANQGSEA. CDR3 length: 12 amino acids. CDR3 protein: CSGLVPQETQYF. CDR3 sequence (DNA): TGCAGCGGGTTAGTCCCCCAAGAGACCCAGTACTTC.

The gene calls are TRBV7-9 and TRBJ1-5; maybe TRBD1 (5 bases). The V and J ends lost 4 bases and 9 bases respectively, with 22 bases between them. Germline CDR1 and CDR2: SEHNR and FQNEAQ (reference sequence). This CDR3 comprises 16 residues. As DNA, the CDR3 is TGTGCCAGCAGCTCCGAGGGGACGGGGGTCACTGGGCCCCAGCATTTT. Its translation: CASSSEGTGVTGPQHF.

The chain combines TRBV2 with TRBJ2-7; maybe TRBD1 (6 bases). CDR3 size: 14 residues. V shed 4 bases and J shed 1 base, with 11 bases lying between them. The germline V gene encodes CDR1 SNHLY and CDR2 FYNNEI. The CDR3 loop reads CASSVQGPSYEQYF. The DNA of the CDR3 is TGTGCCAGCAGTGTCCAGGGGCCATCCTACGAGCAGTACTTC.

The V gene is TRBV11-3, the J gene TRBJ2-1; D may be TRBD2 (7 bases). The CDR3 extends over 14 amino acids. Germline loops: CDR1 SGHNT, CDR2 YENEEA. V was shortened by 5 bases and J by 2 bases, with 10 bases between the two germline ends. The CDR3 sequence: CASSPGGPYNEQFF. The CDR3 DNA reads as TGTGCCAGCAGCCCGGGGGGCCCCTACAATGAGCAGTTCTTC.

This sequence joins TRBV5-6 and TRBJ2-2, with no clear D. V dropped 0 bases and J dropped 6 bases, with 9 bases sitting between them. The CDR3 has 14 residues. Germline CDR1 SGHDT, CDR2 YYEEEE. CDR3 DNA: TGTGCCAGCAGCTTGGCCCCGCTAGCCGGGGAGCTGTTTTTT. Encoded protein: CASSLAPLAGELFF.

The chain uses TRBV11-2 and TRBJ2-1; a possible D gene is TRBD1 (6 bases). The CDR3 has 15 amino acids. Trimming took 2 bases from V and 1 from J, leaving 9 bases between them. Germline V gene sequence: CDR1 SGHAT, CDR2 FQNNGV. The CDR3: CASSLMGASYNEQFF. Here the CDR3 DNA reads TGTGCCAGCAGCTTAATGGGGGCTTCCTACAATGAGCAGTTCTTC.

The chain combines TRBV9 with TRBJ2-1; D gene ambiguous. CDR1 and CDR2 (germline): SGDLS, YYNGEE. The V end lost 3 bases, the J end lost 0 bases, and 10 bases lay between the germline ends. The CDR3 totals 15 residues. The CDR3 DNA sequence: TGTGCCAGCAGCGACCGCGGCAACTCCTACAATGAGCAGTTCTTC. As protein: CASSDRGNSYNEQFF.

The chain employs TRBV28 and TRBJ1-5; D call uncertain. V was pared by 6 bases and J by 0 bases, with 6 bases between. The germline CDR1 and CDR2 sequences are MDHEN and SYDVKM. This CDR3 spans 13 amino acids. The CDR3 reads CASRQYSNQPQHF. CDR3 bases: TGTGCCAGCAGGCAGTATAGCAATCAGCCCCAGCATTTT.

The table lists this clone with a count of one. The V and J genes are TRBV2 and TRBJ1-4, with 9 bases that match TRBD1. After removal of 7 bases from V and 5 bases from J, the junction contained 5 bases not matched to a gene. The V gene's germline CDR1 is SNHLY and CDR2 FYNNEI. The CDR3 covers 14 residues. CDR3 residues: CASTRGTGNEKLFF. The CDR3 DNA reads as TGTGCCAGCACCCGGGGGACAGGGAATGAAAAACTGTTTTTT.

The chain links TRBV7-2 to TRBJ1-3, with D hard to call. This CDR3 comprises 12 residues. Germline-derived CDR1 and CDR2 are SGHTA and FQGNSA. In nucleotides, the CDR3 is TGTGCTACAAGGGAGTCAGGAAACACCATATATTTT. Protein: CATRESGNTIYF.